This note documents a single TCR beta chain sequence. The data were obtained in a study of blood T cell repertoires in COVID-19. About the research overall: Material from acute and convalescent COVID-19 was sourced from the United States, Italy and Spain. PBMCs, B-cell-depleted T cells, or T cells were the source of the cDNA or gDNA that made up the material.

Trimming removed 4 bases at V and 1 base at J, with 16 bases between. Germline V lookup: CDR1 LGHDT, CDR2 YNNKEL (reference sequence). The CDR3 consists of 16 residues. In the authors' workflow: Amplification from reference gene primers served as the basis for estimated nucleated cell counts. Only in-frame clones appear in the TCRdb table, and some are missing; sequencing was by immunoSEQ multiplex PCR. Clone size and the V and J calls come from that table; the DNA yielded D and trimming. Of 200,000 to 250,000 clones in the sample, more than 75% were seen once. Sequencing input: peripheral blood. The clonotype originates from a man between 45 and 60 years old who had recovered from COVID-19. The V call is TRBV3-1 (or the pseudogene TRBV3-2), the J call TRBJ2-5; tentative D call: TRBD1 (6 bases). CDR3 DNA sequence: TGTGCCAGCAGCCGTAGTACGGGACACACCCAAGAGACCCAGTACTTC. It encodes CASSRSTGHTQETQYF.